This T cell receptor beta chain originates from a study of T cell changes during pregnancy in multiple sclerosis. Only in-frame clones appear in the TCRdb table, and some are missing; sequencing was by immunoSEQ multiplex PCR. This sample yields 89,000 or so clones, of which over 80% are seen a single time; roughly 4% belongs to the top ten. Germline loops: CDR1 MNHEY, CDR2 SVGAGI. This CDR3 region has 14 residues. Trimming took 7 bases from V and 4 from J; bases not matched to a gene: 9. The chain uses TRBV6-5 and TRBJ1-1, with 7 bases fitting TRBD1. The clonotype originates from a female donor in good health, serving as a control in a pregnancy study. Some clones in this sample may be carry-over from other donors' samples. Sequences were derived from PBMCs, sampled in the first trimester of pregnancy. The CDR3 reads CASILQGPSTEAFF. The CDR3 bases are TGTGCCAGCATCCTACAGGGGCCAAGCACTGAAGCTTTCTTT.